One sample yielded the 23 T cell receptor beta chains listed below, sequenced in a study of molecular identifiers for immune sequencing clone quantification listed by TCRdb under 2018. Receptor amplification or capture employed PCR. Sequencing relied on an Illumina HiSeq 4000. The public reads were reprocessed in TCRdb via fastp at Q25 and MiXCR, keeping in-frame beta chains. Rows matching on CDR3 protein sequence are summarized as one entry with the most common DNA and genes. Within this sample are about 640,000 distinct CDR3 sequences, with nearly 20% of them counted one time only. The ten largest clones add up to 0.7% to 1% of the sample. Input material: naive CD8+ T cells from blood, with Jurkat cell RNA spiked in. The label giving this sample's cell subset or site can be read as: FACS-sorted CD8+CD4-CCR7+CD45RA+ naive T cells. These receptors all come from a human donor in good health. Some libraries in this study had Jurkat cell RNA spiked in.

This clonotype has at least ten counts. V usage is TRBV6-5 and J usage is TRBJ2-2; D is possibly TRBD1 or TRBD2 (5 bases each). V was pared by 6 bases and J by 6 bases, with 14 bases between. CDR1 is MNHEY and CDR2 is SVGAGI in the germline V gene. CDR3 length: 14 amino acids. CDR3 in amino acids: CASSGDSRAGELFF. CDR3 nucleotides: TGTGCCAGCAGCGGGGATTCCAGGGCCGGGGAGCTGTTTTTT.

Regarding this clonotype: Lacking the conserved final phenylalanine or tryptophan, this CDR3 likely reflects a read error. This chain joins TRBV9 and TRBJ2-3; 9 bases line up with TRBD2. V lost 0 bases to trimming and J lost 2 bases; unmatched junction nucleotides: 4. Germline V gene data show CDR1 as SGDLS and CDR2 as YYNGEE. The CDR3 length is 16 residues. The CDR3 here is CASSVAAGGTTDTQYL. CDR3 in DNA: TGTGCCAGCAGCGTAGCAGCGGGAGGCACCACAGATACGCAGTATCTT.

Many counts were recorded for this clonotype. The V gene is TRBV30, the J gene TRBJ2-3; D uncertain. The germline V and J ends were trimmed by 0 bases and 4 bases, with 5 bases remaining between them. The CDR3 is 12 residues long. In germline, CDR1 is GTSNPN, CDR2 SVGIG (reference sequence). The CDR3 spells CAWSVGADTQYF. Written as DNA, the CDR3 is TGTGCCTGGAGTGTAGGAGCAGATACGCAGTATTTT.

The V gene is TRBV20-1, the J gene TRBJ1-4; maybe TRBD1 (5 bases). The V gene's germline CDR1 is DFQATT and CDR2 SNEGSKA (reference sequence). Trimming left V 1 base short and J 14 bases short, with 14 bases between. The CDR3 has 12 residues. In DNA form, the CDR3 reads TGCAGTGCTAGAGTCTGGGGAGGGGATCTGTTTTTT. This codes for CSARVWGGDLFF.

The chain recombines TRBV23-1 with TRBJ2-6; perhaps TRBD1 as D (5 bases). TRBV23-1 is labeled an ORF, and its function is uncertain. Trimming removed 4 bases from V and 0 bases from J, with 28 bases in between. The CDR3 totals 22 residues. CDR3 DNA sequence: TGCGCCAGCAGTCCCCCCCCTGGGGCAGGGAACGCGCAGGACTCTGGGGCCAACGTCCTGACTTTC. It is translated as CASSPPPGAGNAQDSGANVLTF.

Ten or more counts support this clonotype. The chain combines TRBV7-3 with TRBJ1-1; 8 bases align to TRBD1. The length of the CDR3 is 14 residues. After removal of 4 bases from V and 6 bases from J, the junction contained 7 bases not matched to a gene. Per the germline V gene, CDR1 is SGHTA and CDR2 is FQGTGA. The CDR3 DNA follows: TGTGCCAGCAGCTCGACAGGGGAGACGGCTGAAGCTTTCTTT. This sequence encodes CASSSTGETAEAFF.

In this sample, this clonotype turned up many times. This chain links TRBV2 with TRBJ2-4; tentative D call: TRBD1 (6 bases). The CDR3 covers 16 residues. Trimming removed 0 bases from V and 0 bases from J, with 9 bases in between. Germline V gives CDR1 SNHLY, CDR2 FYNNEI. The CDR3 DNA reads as TGTGCCAGCAGTGAAGCGGGGGCGATAGCCAAAAACATTCAGTACTTC. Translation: CASSEAGAIAKNIQYF.

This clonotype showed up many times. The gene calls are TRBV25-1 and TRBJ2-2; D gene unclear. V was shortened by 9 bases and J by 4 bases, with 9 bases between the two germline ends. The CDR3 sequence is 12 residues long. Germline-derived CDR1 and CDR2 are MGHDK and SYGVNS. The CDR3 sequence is CASGVGTGELFF. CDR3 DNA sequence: TGTGCCAGTGGCGTGGGCACCGGGGAGCTGTTTTTT.

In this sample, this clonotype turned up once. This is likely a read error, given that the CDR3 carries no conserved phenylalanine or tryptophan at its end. This chain's CDR3 is CASSFRSSYNEQFS. Here the CDR3 DNA reads TGTGCCAGCAGTTTCCGGTCCTCCTACAATGAGCAGTTCTCC. The chain carries TRBV28 and TRBJ2-1; no firm D call. The CDR3 is 14 residues long. The V and J ends lost 3 bases and 0 bases respectively, with 6 bases between them. Germline-derived CDR1 and CDR2 are MDHEN and SYDVKM.

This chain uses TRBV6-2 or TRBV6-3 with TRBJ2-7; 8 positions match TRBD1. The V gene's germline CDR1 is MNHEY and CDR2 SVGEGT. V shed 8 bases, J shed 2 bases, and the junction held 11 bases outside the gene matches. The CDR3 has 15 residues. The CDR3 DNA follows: TGTGCCAGCGGCCTTGGACAGGGATTGACCTACGAGCAGTACTTC. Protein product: CASGLGQGLTYEQYF.

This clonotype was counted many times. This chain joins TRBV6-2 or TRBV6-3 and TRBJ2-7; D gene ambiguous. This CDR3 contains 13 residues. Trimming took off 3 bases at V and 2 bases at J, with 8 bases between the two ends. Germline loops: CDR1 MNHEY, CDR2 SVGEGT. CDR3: CASSYGVAYEQYF. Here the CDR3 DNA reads TGTGCCAGCAGTTATGGGGTTGCCTACGAGCAGTACTTC.

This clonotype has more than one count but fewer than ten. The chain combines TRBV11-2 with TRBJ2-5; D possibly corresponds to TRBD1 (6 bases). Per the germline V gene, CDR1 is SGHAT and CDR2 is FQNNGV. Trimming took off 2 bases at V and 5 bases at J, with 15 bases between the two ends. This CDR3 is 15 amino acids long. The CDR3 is CASSLSISGEETQYF. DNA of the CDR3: TGTGCCAGCAGCTTATCCATTTCAGGGGAGGAGACCCAGTACTTC.

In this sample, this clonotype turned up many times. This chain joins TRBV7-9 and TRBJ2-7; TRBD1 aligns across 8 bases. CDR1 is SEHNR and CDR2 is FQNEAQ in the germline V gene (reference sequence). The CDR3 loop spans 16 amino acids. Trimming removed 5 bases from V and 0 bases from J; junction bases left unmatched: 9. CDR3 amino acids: CASSPVGTGISYEQYF. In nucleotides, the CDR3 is TGTGCCAGCAGCCCGGTCGGGACAGGAATCTCCTACGAGCAGTACTTC.

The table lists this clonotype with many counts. DNA for the CDR3: TGTGCCAGCAGCTGGCTAGCGGGGGTTGGGTACGAGCAGTACTTC. Translation gives CASSWLAGVGYEQYF. The chain has TRBV7-2 and TRBJ2-7; 10 bases are shared with TRBD2. V shed 4 bases, J shed 4 bases, and the junction held 7 bases outside the gene matches. The CDR3 is 15 residues long. Looked up from germline, CDR1 is SGHTA and CDR2 is FQGNSA.

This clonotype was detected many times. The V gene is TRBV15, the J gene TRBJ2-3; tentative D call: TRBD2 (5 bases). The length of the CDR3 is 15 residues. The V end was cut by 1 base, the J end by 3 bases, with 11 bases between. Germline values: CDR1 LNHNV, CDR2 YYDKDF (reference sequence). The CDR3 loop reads CATSRGSPGTDTQYF. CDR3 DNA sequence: TGTGCCACCAGCAGAGGCTCCCCGGGGACAGATACGCAGTATTTT.

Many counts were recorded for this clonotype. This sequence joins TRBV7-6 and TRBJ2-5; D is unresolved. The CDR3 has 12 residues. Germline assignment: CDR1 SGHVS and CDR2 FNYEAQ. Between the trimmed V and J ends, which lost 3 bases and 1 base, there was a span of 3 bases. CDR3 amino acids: CASSFLQETQYF. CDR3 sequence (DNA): TGTGCCAGCAGCTTCCTCCAAGAGACCCAGTACTTC. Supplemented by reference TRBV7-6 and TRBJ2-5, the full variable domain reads GAGVSQSPRYKVTKRGQDVALRCDPISGHVSLYWYRQALGQGPEFLTYFNYEAQQDKSGLPNDRFSAERPEGSISTLTIQRTEQRDSAMYRCASSFLQETQYFGPGTRLLVL.

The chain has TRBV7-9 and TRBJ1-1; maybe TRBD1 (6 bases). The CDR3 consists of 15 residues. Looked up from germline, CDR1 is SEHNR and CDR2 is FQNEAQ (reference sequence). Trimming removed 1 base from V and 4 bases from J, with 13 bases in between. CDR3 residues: CASSLGLGGLTEAFF. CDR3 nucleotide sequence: TGTGCCAGCAGCTTAGGCCTAGGGGGGCTCACTGAAGCTTTCTTT.

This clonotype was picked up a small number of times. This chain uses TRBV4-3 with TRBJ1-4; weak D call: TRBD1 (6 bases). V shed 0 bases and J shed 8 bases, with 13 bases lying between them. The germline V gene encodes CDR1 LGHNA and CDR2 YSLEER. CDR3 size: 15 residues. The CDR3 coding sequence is TGCGCCAGCAGCCAAGACGGGGGCAGAGGGGAAAAACTGTTTTTT. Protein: CASSQDGGRGEKLFF.

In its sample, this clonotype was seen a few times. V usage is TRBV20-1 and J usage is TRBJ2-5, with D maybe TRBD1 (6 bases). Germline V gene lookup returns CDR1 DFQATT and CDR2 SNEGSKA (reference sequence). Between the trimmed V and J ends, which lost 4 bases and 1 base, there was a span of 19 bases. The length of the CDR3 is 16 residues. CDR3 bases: TGCAGTGCTAACCGTAGGGCAGGGGAGATCCAAGAGACCCAGTACTTC. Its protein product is CSANRRAGEIQETQYF.

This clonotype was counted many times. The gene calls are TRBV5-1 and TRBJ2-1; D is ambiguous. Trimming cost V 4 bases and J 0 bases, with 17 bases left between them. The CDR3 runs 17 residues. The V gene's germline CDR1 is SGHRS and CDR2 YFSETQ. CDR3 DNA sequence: TGCGCCAGCAGCAAGAAATCCCCCGCAAGCTCCTACAATGAGCAGTTCTTC. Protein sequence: CASSKKSPASSYNEQFF.

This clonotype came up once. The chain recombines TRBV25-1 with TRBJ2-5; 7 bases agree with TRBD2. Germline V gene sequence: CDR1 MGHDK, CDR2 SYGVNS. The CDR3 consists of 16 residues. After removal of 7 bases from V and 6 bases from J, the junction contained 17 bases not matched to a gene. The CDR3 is CASNDSGTTGLKTQYF. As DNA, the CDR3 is TGTGCCAGCAATGACTCCGGGACTACGGGCTTGAAGACCCAGTACTTC.

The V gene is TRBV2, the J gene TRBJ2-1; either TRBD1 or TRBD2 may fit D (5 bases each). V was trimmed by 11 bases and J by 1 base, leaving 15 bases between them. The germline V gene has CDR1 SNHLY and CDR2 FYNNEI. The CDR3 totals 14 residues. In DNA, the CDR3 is TGTGCCTGGGGACGCCCGGGGTCCTACAATGAGCAGTTCTTC. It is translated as CAWGRPGSYNEQFF.

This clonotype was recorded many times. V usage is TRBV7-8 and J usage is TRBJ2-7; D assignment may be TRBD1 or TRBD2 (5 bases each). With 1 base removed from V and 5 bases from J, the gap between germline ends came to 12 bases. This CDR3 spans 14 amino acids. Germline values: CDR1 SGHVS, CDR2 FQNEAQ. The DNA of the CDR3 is TGTGCCAGCAGCTTAGGTGAGGGGTGGGACGAGCAGTACTTC. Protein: CASSLGEGWDEQYF.